A single T cell receptor beta chain is shown here with its context. Its antigen is currently unknown. These data come from a study of cytomegalovirus exposure and HLA in healthy donors. Study as a whole: Earlier findings included about 120 million unique TCR beta sequences obtained from 150 million to 200 million T cells.

Study-wide findings and caveats: There were some public TCRs occurring in many donors, but most TCR sequences were rare.

PCR amplification relied on 60 Vbeta primers (plus 13 Jbeta primers). Per the authors' pipeline: Later, 75 million to 100 million unique TCR beta chains were counted in an analysis, and roughly 10 million of them were shared. The repertoire was sequenced with immunoSEQ multiplex PCR; TCRdb's copy has only in-frame clones and lacks some. V, J and clone size derive from that table, while D and trimming were established from the DNA sequence. In all, the sample yields 170,000 or so clones. The CDR3 consists of 18 residues. Germline V lookup: CDR1 SEHNR, CDR2 FQNEAQ (reference sequence). Trimming at V came to 5 bases and at J to 3 bases, leaving 6 bases not matched to a gene.

The J gene is TRBJ2-6, the V gene TRBV7-9; TRBD2 agrees at 14 bases. Material: PBMCs. This clonotype was obtained from a man aged 25 to 40 in good health and CMV-seronegative. The CDR3 sequence: CASSGTSGGPVGANVLTF. CDR3 coding DNA: TGTGCCAGCAGCGGGACTAGCGGGGGCCCCGTTGGGGCCAACGTCCTGACTTTC.